This TCR beta chain was recorded in a study of response to subunit inactivated influenza vaccine. Study-wide results and caveats: That few new T cells are recruited by each seasonal influenza vaccination was the authors' suggestion.

From the RT-PCR reads, TCRdb called clonotypes with MiXCR, one entry per CDR3 protein. The repertoire has 600,000 to 850,000 distinct CDR3 sequences, approximately 14% of them found once; the top ten carry 7.6%. On this clonotype itself: The antigen is unknown.

CDR3 size: 13 residues. V was shortened by 1 base and J by 4 bases, with 8 bases between the two germline ends. Germline assignment: CDR1 SGDLS and CDR2 YYNGEE. The chain combines TRBV9 with TRBJ1-2; TRBD1 is a possible D gene (5 bases). The TCR sequence derives from a man in his fifties or sixties who received an inactivated influenza vaccine. The sample was PBMCs from blood, taken less than 15 days before vaccination. The DNA for the CDR3 is TGTGCCAGCAGCGTAACTGACAGCTATGGCTACACCTTC. Protein: CASSVTDSYGYTF.